This T cell receptor beta chain is from a study of blood T cell repertoires in COVID-19. Per the authors' pipeline: Amplified reference gene primers provided the basis for estimating nucleated cell counts. Profiled with immunoSEQ multiplex PCR; TCRdb holds only in-frame clones, not every one. The V and J calls and clone size are taken from that table; D and trimming were inferred from the DNA. In the table there are about 59,000 clones, 65% to 80% of which are singletons. The sample holds a few counts of this clone. Trimming removed 5 bases from V and 6 bases from J; junction bases left unmatched: 6. The CDR3 has 13 residues.

The sample consisted of peripheral blood. The TCR originated in a woman in her 70s with acute or convalescent COVID-19. The rearrangement uses TRBV12-3 or TRBV12-4 and TRBJ2-7; 8 positions agree with TRBD2. CDR3 nucleotide sequence: TGTGCCAGCAGTCTGGGACTAGACATCGAGCAGTACTTC. The encoded protein is CASSLGLDIEQYF.